The clone carrying this T cell receptor (beta chain) occurred a few times. Its cognate antigen is unknown. The sample is drawn from a study of neurological immune-mediated disorders. Overall study context: The multiple sclerosis group of roughly 35 included some 30 relapsing-remitting and 3 secondary progressive patients. Broader study findings: There were no CDR3 amino acid sequences shared by expanded clones across subjects, a result suggesting private repertoires in all groups.

This CDR3 comprises 16 residues. The germline V gene encodes CDR1 MDHEN and CDR2 SYDVKM. Trimming took 10 bases from V and 0 from J, leaving 21 bases between them. Each sequencing run yielded over 160 million TCR-beta sequences from 15-18 subjects. TCRdb ran MiXCR on the 5' RACE reads and lists one entry per CDR3 protein. The sample contains approximately 100,000 distinct CDR3 sequences, under 4.5% of which appear only once. It was from 2 million PBMCs stored at -80 C that the unsorted libraries were obtained. The TCR sequence derives from a woman aged 50 to 60 with multiple sclerosis. The V call is TRBV28, the J call TRBJ2-5, with D hard to call. The sample comprised PBMCs. As DNA, the CDR3 is TGTGCCACCCACTCTCTGGCAGGTCGGTACCAAGAGACCCAGTACTTC. Translation: CATHSLAGRYQETQYF.